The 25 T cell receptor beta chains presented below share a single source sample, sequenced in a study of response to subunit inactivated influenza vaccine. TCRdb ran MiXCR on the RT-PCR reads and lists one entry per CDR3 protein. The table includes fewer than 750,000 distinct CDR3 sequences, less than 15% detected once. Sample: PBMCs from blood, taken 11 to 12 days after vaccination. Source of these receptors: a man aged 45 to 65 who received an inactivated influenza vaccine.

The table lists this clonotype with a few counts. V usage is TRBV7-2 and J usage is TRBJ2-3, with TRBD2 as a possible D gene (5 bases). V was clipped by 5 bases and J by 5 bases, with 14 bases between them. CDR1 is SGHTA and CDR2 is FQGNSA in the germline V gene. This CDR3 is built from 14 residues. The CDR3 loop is CASSPGPAGDTQYF. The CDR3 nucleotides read TGTGCCAGCAGCCCGGGCCCCGCGGGAGATACGCAGTATTTT.

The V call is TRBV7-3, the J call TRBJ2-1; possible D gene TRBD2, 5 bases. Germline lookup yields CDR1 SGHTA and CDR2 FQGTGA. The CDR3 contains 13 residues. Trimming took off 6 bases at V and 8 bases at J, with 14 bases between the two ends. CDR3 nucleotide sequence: TGTGCCAGCAGTATCAATAGCGTAGATGAGCAGTTCTTC. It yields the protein CASSINSVDEQFF.

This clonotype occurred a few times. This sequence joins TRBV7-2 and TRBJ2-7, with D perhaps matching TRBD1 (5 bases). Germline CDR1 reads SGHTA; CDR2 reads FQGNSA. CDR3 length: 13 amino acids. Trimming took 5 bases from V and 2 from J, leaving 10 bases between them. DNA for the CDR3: TGTGCCAGCAGCCACGGACACGCCTACGAGCAGTACTTC. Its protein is CASSHGHAYEQYF.

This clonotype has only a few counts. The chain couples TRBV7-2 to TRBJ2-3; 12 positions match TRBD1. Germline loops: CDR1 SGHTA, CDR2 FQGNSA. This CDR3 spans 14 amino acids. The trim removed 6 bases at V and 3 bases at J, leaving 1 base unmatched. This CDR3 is CASRGQGATDTQYF. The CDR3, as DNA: TGTGCCAGCAGGGGACAGGGGGCAACAGATACGCAGTATTTT.

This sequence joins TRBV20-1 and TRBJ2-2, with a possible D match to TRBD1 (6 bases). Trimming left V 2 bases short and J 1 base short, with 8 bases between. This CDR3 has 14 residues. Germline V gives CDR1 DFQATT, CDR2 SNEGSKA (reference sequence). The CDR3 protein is CSARTGLNTGELFF. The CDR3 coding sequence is TGCAGTGCTAGAACAGGGTTGAACACCGGGGAGCTGTTTTTT.

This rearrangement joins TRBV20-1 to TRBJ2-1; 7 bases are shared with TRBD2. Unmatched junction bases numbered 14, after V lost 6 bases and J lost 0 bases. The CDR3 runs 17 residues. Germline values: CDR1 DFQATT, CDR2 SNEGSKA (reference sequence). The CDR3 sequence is CSASPPLAGLSYNEQFF. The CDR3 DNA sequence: TGCAGTGCATCCCCCCCCTTAGCGGGTCTCTCCTACAATGAGCAGTTCTTC.

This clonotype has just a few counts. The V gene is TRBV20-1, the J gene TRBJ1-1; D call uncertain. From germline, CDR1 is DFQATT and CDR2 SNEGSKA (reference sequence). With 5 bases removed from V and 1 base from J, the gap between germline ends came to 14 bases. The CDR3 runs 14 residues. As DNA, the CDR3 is TGCAGTGCTGGACGGCGGACCACGAACACTGAAGCTTTCTTT. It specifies CSAGRRTTNTEAFF.

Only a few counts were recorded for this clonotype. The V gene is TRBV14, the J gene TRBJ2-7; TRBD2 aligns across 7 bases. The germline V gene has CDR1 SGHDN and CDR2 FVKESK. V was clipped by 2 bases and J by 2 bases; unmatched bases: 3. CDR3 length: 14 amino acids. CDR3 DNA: TGTGCCAGCAGCCAACTAGCGGCCCCCTACGAGCAGTACTTC. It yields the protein CASSQLAAPYEQYF.

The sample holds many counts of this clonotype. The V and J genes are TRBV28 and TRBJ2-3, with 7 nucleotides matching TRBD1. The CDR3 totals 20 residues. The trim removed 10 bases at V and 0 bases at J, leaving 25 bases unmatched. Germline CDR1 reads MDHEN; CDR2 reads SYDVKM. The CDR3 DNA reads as TGTGCCACCTTAGGACGCCCCCCCTCAGAGGGGGCTACTAGCACAGATACGCAGTATTTT. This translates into CATLGRPPSEGATSTDTQYF.

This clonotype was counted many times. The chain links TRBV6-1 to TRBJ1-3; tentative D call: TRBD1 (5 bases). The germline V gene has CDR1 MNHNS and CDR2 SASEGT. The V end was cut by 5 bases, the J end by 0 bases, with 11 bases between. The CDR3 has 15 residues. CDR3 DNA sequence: TGTGCCAGCAGTCGGGGCCCACTCTCTGGAAACACCATATATTTT. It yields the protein CASSRGPLSGNTIYF.

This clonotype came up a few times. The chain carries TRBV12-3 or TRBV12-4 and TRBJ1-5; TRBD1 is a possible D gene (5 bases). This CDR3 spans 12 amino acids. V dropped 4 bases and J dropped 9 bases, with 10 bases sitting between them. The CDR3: CASSYTRGPQHF. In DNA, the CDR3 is TGTGCCAGCAGTTACACTAGGGGGCCCCAGCATTTT.

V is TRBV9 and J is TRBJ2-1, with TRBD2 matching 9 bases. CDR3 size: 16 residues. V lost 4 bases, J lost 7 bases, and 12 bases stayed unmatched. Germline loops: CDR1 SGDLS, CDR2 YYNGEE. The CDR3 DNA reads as TGTGCCAGCAGCACTAGCCTAGCGGGGAGGAGGAATGAGCAGTTCTTC. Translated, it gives CASSTSLAGRRNEQFF.

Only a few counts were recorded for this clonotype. The CDR3 sequence: CASSELGDTQYF. Here the CDR3 DNA reads TGTGCCAGCAGCGAACTAGGAGATACGCAGTATTTT. The chain has TRBV2 and TRBJ2-3; a weak D match, TRBD2 (5 bases). Trimming pared 6 bases from V and 5 bases from J, leaving 9 bases between. CDR3 size: 12 residues. Germline CDR1 SNHLY, CDR2 FYNNEI.

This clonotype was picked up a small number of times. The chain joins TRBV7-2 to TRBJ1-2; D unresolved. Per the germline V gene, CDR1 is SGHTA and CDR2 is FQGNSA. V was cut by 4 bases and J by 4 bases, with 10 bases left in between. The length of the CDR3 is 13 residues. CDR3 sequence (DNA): TGTGCCAGCAGCTCGTTCCGGGCCTATGGCTACACCTTC. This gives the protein CASSSFRAYGYTF.

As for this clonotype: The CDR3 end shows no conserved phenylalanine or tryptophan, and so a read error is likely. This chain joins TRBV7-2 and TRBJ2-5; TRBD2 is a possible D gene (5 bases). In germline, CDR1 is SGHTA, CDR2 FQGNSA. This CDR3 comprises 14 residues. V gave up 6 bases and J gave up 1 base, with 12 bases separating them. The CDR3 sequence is CASRATRGQETQYL. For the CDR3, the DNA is TGTGCCAGCAGGGCTACACGGGGCCAAGAGACCCAGTACCTC.

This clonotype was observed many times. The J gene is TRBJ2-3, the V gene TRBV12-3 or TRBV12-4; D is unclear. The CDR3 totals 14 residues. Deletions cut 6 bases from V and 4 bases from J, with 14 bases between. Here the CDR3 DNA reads TGTGCCAGCAGCCCCCAAAGTAGCTCAGATACGCAGTATTTT. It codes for CASSPQSSSDTQYF.

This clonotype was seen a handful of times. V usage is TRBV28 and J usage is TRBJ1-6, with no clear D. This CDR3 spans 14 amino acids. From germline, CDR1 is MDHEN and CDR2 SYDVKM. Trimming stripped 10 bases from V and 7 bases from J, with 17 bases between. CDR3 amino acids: CATRVDQANSPLHF. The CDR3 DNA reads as TGTGCCACCCGTGTGGATCAAGCCAATTCACCCCTCCACTTT.

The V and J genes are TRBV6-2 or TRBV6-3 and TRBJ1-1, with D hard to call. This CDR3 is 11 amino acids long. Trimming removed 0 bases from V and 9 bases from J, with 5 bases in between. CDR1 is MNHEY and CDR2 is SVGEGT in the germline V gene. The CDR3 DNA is TGTGCCAGCAGTTACTCGGATAAAGCTTTCTTT. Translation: CASSYSDKAFF.

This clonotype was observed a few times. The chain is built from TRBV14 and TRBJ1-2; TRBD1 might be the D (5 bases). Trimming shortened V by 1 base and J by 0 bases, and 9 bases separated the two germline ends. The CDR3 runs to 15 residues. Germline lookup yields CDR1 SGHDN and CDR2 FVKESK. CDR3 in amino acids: CASSQGQYTNYGYTF. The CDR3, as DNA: TGTGCCAGCAGCCAAGGACAGTATACTAACTATGGCTACACCTTC.

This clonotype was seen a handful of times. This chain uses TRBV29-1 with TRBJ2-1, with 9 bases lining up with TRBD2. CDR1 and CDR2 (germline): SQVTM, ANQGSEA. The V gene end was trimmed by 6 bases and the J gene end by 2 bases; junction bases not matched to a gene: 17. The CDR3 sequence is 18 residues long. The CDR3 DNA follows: TGCAGCGTCCCCGGGACTAGCTTGGTGTTGCCTACCTACAATGAGCAGTTCTTC. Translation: CSVPGTSLVLPTYNEQFF.

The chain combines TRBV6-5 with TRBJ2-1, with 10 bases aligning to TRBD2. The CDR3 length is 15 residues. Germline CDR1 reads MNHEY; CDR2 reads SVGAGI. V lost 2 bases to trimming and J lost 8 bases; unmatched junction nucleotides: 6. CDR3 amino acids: CASSYELAGAYEQFF. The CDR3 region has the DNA TGTGCCAGCAGTTACGAGCTAGCGGGGGCGTATGAGCAGTTCTTC.

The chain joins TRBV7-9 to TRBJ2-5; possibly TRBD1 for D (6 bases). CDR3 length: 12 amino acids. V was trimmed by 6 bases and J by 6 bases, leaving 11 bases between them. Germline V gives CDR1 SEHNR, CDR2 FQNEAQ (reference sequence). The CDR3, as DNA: TGTGCCAGCAGGGCAGGGGTCCAGACCCAGTACTTC. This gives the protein CASRAGVQTQYF.

CDR3 protein: CASSLAGGGNNEQFF. The CDR3 coding sequence is TGTGCCAGCAGCTTAGCTGGAGGGGGGAACAATGAGCAGTTCTTC. This sequence joins TRBV7-2 and TRBJ2-1, with D possibly called TRBD1 or TRBD2 (6 bases each). Germline lookup yields CDR1 SGHTA and CDR2 FQGNSA. V lost 0 bases and J 5 bases, leaving 11 bases between the germline ends. The CDR3 is 15 amino acids.

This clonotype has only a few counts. For the CDR3, the DNA is TGTGCCAGCAGCTTAGTGGGCGGGAGCGGTTACGAGCAGTACTTC. Translated: CASSLVGGSGYEQYF. This sequence joins TRBV7-2 and TRBJ2-7; 7 bases are shared with TRBD2. The CDR3 contains 15 residues. V shed 1 base and J 4 bases; nucleotides not matched to a gene: 7. Germline V gene sequence: CDR1 SGHTA, CDR2 FQGNSA.

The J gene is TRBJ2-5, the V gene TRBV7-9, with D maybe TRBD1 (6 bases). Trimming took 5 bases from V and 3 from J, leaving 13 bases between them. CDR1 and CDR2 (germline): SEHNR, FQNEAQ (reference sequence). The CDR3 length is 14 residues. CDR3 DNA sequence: TGTGCCAGCAGCGCCGGGACATTTAAAGAGACCCAGTACTTC. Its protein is CASSAGTFKETQYF.